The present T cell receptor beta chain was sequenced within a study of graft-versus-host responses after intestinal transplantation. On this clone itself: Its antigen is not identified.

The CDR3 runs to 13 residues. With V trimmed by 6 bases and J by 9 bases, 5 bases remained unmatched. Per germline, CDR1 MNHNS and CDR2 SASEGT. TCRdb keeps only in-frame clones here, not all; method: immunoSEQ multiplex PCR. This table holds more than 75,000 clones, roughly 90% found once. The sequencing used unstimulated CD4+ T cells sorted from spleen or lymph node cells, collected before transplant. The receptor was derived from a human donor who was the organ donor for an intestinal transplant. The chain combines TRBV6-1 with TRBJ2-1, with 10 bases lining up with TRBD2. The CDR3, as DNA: TGTGCCAGCAGAGCGGGGGGGCAAGGTGAGCAGTTCTTC. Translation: CASRAGGQGEQFF.